The 17 T cell receptor beta chains given below trace back to one sample, sequenced in a study of cytomegalovirus exposure and HLA in healthy donors. Researchers ran the PCR with 60 Vbeta and 13 Jbeta primers. The table came from immunoSEQ multiplex PCR; TCRdb's copy has only in-frame clones and leaves some out. The sample has about 180,000 clones; about four fifths are singletons. Sequencing input: PBMCs. These receptor sequences come from a male donor in good health and CMV-seronegative.

This chain joins TRBV6-5 and TRBJ2-3; 13 positions agree with TRBD2. In germline, CDR1 is MNHEY, CDR2 SVGAGI. V lost 5 bases and J lost 4; bases outside the gene matches: 3. The CDR3 is 15 residues long. In nucleotides, the CDR3 is TGTGCCAGCAGTCTGGGACTAGCGGGGTCAGATACGCAGTATTTT. Its protein product is CASSLGLAGSDTQYF.

This chain connects TRBV29-1 to TRBJ1-1, with unresolved D. Per germline, CDR1 SQVTM and CDR2 ANQGSEA. This CDR3 has 10 amino acids. V was shortened by 4 bases and J by 6 bases, with 6 bases between the two germline ends. The DNA of the CDR3 is TGCAGCGTTGTCGGGGCTGAAGCTTTCTTT. It yields the protein CSVVGAEAFF.

V is TRBV9 and J is TRBJ2-1; D may be TRBD2 (6 bases). CDR3 length: 18 residues. The ends were cut back, 8 bases at V and 3 bases at J, with 27 bases in the middle. Germline CDR1 and CDR2: SGDLS and YYNGEE. CDR3 amino acids: CASLRGPGGFGSYNEQFF. The CDR3 DNA reads TGTGCCAGTCTCCGGGGCCCCGGCGGCTTCGGGAGCTACAATGAGCAGTTCTTC.

Notes on this clone: Distinct nucleotide sequences in the sample also encode this CDR3. The chain recombines TRBV6-5 with TRBJ1-5, with unresolved D. The CDR3 covers 12 residues. Trimming removed 6 bases at V and 4 bases at J, with 7 bases between. Germline V gene sequence: CDR1 MNHEY, CDR2 SVGAGI. The CDR3 sequence: CASRAGNQPQHF. The CDR3 region has the DNA TGTGCCAGCAGGGCAGGTAATCAGCCCCAGCATTTT.

The chain couples TRBV15 to TRBJ2-5; 7 nucleotides match TRBD2. Germline V lookup: CDR1 LNHNV, CDR2 YYDKDF (reference sequence). Trimming removed 1 base from V and 5 bases from J; junction bases left unmatched: 4. This CDR3 comprises 14 residues. Here the CDR3 reads CATSRGDGGETQYF. CDR3 nucleotides: TGTGCCACCAGCAGAGGCGACGGGGGGGAGACCCAGTACTTC.

V and J are TRBV7-9 and TRBJ2-1; no clear D. CDR1 SEHNR and CDR2 FQNEAQ come from the germline V gene (reference sequence). The CDR3 is 13 amino acids. V lost 3 bases, J lost 2 bases, and 5 bases lay in between. The CDR3 region has the DNA TGTGCCAGCAGCTTCTCCGCCTACAATGAGCAGTTCTTC. This encodes CASSFSAYNEQFF.

A few counts support this clone. The chain employs TRBV9 and TRBJ1-4; possible D gene TRBD1, 5 bases. The CDR3 totals 13 residues. The V end lost 7 bases, the J end lost 2 bases, and 9 bases lay between the germline ends. Germline V gene lookup returns CDR1 SGDLS and CDR2 YYNGEE. The chain's CDR3 is CASGGGTNEKLFF. The CDR3 coding sequence is TGTGCCAGCGGGGGGGGGACTAATGAAAAACTGTTTTTT. Variable domain in full (rest from reference TRBV9 and TRBJ1-4): DSGVTQTPKHLITATGQRVTLRCSPRSGDLSVYWYQQSLDQGLQFLIQYYNGEERAKGNILERFSAQQFPDLHSELNLSSLELGDSALYFCASGGGTNEKLFFGSGTQLSVL.

CDR3 DNA: TGTGCCAGCAGCCCCAGGACAGGGTGGGATCAGCCCCAGCATTTT. Amino acids: CASSPRTGWDQPQHF. This chain connects TRBV6-5 to TRBJ1-5, with 8 bases fitting TRBD1. The germline CDR1 and CDR2 sequences are MNHEY and SVGAGI. Losses at the gene ends were 6 bases for V and 5 bases for J; bases not matched to a gene: 9. This CDR3 has 15 amino acids.

The V gene is TRBV30, the J gene TRBJ1-2; D is possibly TRBD1 (5 bases). The CDR3 totals 12 residues. V lost 1 base, J lost 8 bases, and 11 bases lay in between. Germline loops: CDR1 GTSNPN, CDR2 SVGIG (reference sequence). The CDR3 DNA follows: TGTGCCTGGAGTGGACAGTCCGGAGGCTACACCTTC. Amino acid sequence: CAWSGQSGGYTF.

This clone was counted between two and nine times. V is TRBV10-3 and J is TRBJ1-3; D is possibly TRBD1 (6 bases). The CDR3 runs to 14 residues. Germline assignment: CDR1 ENHRY and CDR2 SYGVKD. V shed 6 bases and J shed 1 base, with 10 bases lying between them. CDR3 in amino acids: CAISAGTSGNTIYF. CDR3 nucleotides: TGTGCCATCAGCGCCGGGACATCTGGAAACACCATATATTTT.

This chain joins TRBV19 and TRBJ1-2; D uncertain. The germline V gene encodes CDR1 LNHDA and CDR2 SQIVND (reference sequence). The germline V and J ends were trimmed by 1 base and 4 bases, with 10 bases remaining between them. This CDR3 has 14 amino acids. The CDR3 region is CASSIVPPVYGYTF. CDR3 DNA: TGTGCCAGTAGTATAGTACCTCCGGTCTATGGCTACACCTTC.

This chain links TRBV6-1 with TRBJ2-6, with unresolved D. This CDR3 spans 15 amino acids. Germline V gives CDR1 MNHNS, CDR2 SASEGT. Trimming took 2 bases from V and 0 from J, leaving 5 bases between them. The CDR3 bases are TGTGCCAGCAGTGAATACTCCTCTGGGGCCAACGTCCTGACTTTC. This translates into CASSEYSSGANVLTF.

This clone was found a few times. The rearrangement uses TRBV6-1 and TRBJ1-5; D unresolved. The ends were cut back, 7 bases at V and 0 bases at J, with 13 bases in the middle. Germline values: CDR1 MNHNS, CDR2 SASEGT. This CDR3 is built from 15 residues. CDR3 amino acids: CASTEGGYSNQPQHF. The CDR3 coding sequence is TGTGCCAGCACCGAAGGAGGGTATAGCAATCAGCCCCAGCATTTT.

The V and J genes are TRBV15 and TRBJ1-4; a possible D gene is TRBD1 (6 bases). CDR1 and CDR2 (germline): LNHNV, YYDKDF (reference sequence). V was cut by 5 bases and J by 8 bases, with 15 bases left in between. The CDR3 runs to 14 residues. DNA of the CDR3: TGTGCCACCAGCGTAGGGAGGGGGGTCGAAAAACTGTTTTTT. Its protein is CATSVGRGVEKLFF. Supplemented by reference TRBV15 and TRBJ1-4, the full variable domain reads DAMVIQNPRYQVTQFGKPVTLSCSQTLNHNVMYWYQQKSSQAPKLLFHYYDKDFNNEADTPDNFQSRRPNTSFCFLDIRSPGLGDTAMYLCATSVGRGVEKLFFGSGTQLSVL.

The chain carries TRBV19 and TRBJ1-2; D unclear. Germline-derived CDR1 and CDR2 are LNHDA and SQIVND (reference sequence). CDR3 length equals 13 residues. V was pared by 5 bases and J by 0 bases, with 7 bases between. The DNA for the CDR3 is TGTGCCAGTAGTTTCGGTGCTAACTATGGCTACACCTTC. As protein: CASSFGANYGYTF.

The chain uses TRBV6-5 and TRBJ2-1; tentative D call: TRBD2 (7 bases). V was clipped by 6 bases and J by 12 bases, with 12 bases between them. The CDR3 contains 11 residues. Germline V CDR1 and CDR2: MNHEY, SVGAGI. Written as DNA, the CDR3 is TGTGCCAGCAGGCAGGCGGGGGCGCAGTTCTTC. It translates to CASRQAGAQFF.

The V gene is TRBV28, the J gene TRBJ1-5, with D perhaps matching TRBD1 (5 bases). V was trimmed by 3 bases and J by 1 base, leaving 10 bases between them. The CDR3 is made up of 15 amino acids. Germline CDR1 reads MDHEN; CDR2 reads SYDVKM. This CDR3 reads CASSFPGDSNQPQHF. CDR3 coding DNA: TGTGCCAGCAGTTTTCCGGGGGACAGCAATCAGCCCCAGCATTTT.